This T cell receptor (beta chain) was profiled in a study of OX40 agonist ivuxolimab in advanced cancers. Some clones are missing from TCRdb's copy, which holds only in-frame ones; the method was immunoSEQ multiplex PCR. Of about 46,000 clones detected, over 75% appear once; the ten largest clones hold more than 55%. In germline, CDR1 is MDHEN, CDR2 SYDVKM. After removal of 4 bases from V and 0 bases from J, the junction contained 6 bases not matched to a gene. CDR3 size: 17 residues. Sequences were derived from CD4+ or CD8+ T cells sorted from blood, sampled in a trial of the OX40 agonist ivuxolimab. This rearrangement joins TRBV28 to TRBJ2-2; 9 bases are a match to TRBD2. The TCR sequence derives from an adult with an advanced solid tumor such as melanoma, head and neck, liver or kidney cancer. The CDR3 nucleotides read TGTGCCAGCAGTTGGGGCCGACTAGCGGCGAACACCGGGGAGCTGTTTTTT. Amino acids: CASSWGRLAANTGELFF.